The clone carrying this T cell receptor beta chain was picked up many times. This specimen belongs to a study of T-cell reconstitution after alpha-beta-depleted transplantation in children. V trimming: 5 bases; J trimming: 4 bases; junction bases outside the gene matches: 3. The CDR3 runs to 13 residues. From germline, CDR1 is SGHRS and CDR2 YFSETQ. Preparation of the TCRbeta library involved a method that used unique molecular identifiers. Via MiXCR, TCRdb re-called the PCR reads, giving one row per CDR3 protein. In the table there are roughly 200,000 distinct CDR3 sequences, more than 12% of which are singletons.

The rearrangement joins TRBV5-1 to TRBJ2-7; 10 bases match TRBD1. Specimen: PBMCs from the stem cell graft donor, collected from the stem cell graft. The TCR sequence derives from a human donor who donated a stem cell graft to a child with acute lymphoblastic leukemia. The CDR3 nucleotides are TGCGCCAGCAGAAGGGACAGGGGATACGAGCAGTACTTC. This gives the protein CASRRDRGYEQYF. The full variable domain, its missing parts supplied by reference TRBV5-1 and TRBJ2-7, is KAGVTQTPRYLIKTRGQQVTLSCSPISGHRSVSWYQQTPGQGLQFLFEYFSETQRNKGNFPGRFSGRQFSNSRSEMNVSTLELGDSALYLCASRRDRGYEQYFGPGTRLTVT.